The T cell receptor beta chain described here comes from a study of blood T cell repertoires in COVID-19 (TCRdb year 2020). For context, the study as a whole: The collaborator samples originated in the United States, Italy and Spain and spanned the acute and convalescent phases of COVID-19. Deeply sampled blood TCRbeta repertoires from subjects exposed to, actively infected with, or recovered from COVID-19 were included in the dataset. The prospective study material was composed of cDNA or gDNA derived from T cells, B-cell-depleted T cells, or PBMCs. A freely available public database, intended as a resource for researchers studying the immune response to SARS-CoV-2, is where the repertoires were released. The sample metadata nearly always contained a de-identified subject ID, COVID-19 status, age in years and sex. Where available, HLA class I and class II types were obtained from metadata supplied by the sample provider rather than from assay-based typing. Samples were obtained from the ongoing ImmuneRACE study (first 160 participants) and from some 1,200 subjects provided by 6 global collaborators. The paper's findings and limits, for the study overall: Clinical and demographic metadata were provided uncurated, with the amount varying by source and participant.

TCRbeta CDR3 regions were amplified from genomic DNA using the immunoSEQ Assay, a bias-controlled multiplex PCR. The authors' analysis ran thus. Nucleated cell counts per sample were estimated from amplification of reference gene primers within the assay. To quantify the absolute abundance of each unique TCRbeta CDR3 rearrangement, sequence reads were collapsed and filtered. For each sample, productive Simpson clonality was calculated by taking the square root of Simpson's diversity index across productive rearrangements. Imported from immuneACCESS, the table was reduced by TCRdb to in-frame sequences with V and J called. These copies leave out some clones; in studies compared against another copy, an unresolved V gene accounts for under half, and the cause of the remainder is not known. V, J and clone size are those of that table, while D and trimming were read from the DNA. This sample is represented by about 83,000 clones; around 84% of them were singletons. The ten largest clones represent 22% of the sample.

According to the germline V gene, CDR1 reads SGDLS and CDR2 reads YYNGEE. The cysteine opens and the phenylalanine closes a CDR3 of 13 amino acids. The CDR3 DNA has 39 bases and is translated from base 1. Trimming takes 0 bases from V and 7 bases from J, and the germline ends sit 7 bases apart. Whole blood was collected in K2EDTA tubes by collaborating institutions according to the institutions' own protocols. For TCRbeta analysis, collaborator samples were shipped as frozen whole blood, as isolated PBMCs, or as DNA extracted from either sample type. Comments on this clone: This clone's antigen is unknown. No much larger clone exists at a distance of one base, and base qualities are not known.

Input material: peripheral blood. This TCR was recovered from a woman of 80 years or more in a cohort sampled during active or convalescent COVID-19. Here the chain combines TRBV9 and TRBJ2-2, with no confident D gene call. In nucleotide form, the sequence is TGTGCCAGCAGCGTAGACGTACTCGGGGAGCTGTTTTTT. This translates into CASSVDVLGELFF.